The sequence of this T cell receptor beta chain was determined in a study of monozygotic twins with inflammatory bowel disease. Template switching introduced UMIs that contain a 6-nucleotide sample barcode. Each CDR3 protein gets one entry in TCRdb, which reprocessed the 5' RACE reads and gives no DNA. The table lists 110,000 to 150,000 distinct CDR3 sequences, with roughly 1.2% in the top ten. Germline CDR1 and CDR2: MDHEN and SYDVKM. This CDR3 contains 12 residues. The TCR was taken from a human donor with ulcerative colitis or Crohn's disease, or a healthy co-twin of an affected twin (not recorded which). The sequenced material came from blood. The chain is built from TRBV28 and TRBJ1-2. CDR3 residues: CASLRGNYGYTF.